The clone carrying this T cell receptor (beta chain) was seen repeatedly, ten times or more. The sample originates from a study of blood T cells in healthy people across ages. CDR1 and CDR2 (germline): DFQATT, SNEGSKA (reference sequence). The V and J ends lost 1 base and 4 bases, in that order; junction bases with no gene match: 7. There are 15 residues in the CDR3. Primed by a sample-barcoded 5' primer and a J-beta primer mix, a second PCR proceeded for about 6 to 11 cycles. TCRdb reprocessed the 5' RACE reads via MiXCR and lists one record per CDR3 protein. The table includes hundreds of thousands of distinct CDR3 sequences, roughly 30% detected once.

The receptor was derived from a woman aged 80 or over in good health. J is TRBJ2-5 and V is TRBV20-1; 9 nucleotides agree with TRBD2. Sequencing used blood. CDR3 DNA sequence: TGCAGTGCTAGAGCCGGGACTAGCATTCGAGAGACCCAGTACTTC. Translating gives CSARAGTSIRETQYF.